What follows are 6 T cell receptor beta chains derived from one specimen sequenced in a study of OX40 agonist ivuxolimab in advanced cancers. Sequenced by immunoSEQ multiplex PCR; TCRdb stores in-frame clones only, minus some. Of roughly 48,000 clones in the sample, 70% to 90% are singletons; the top ten hold 47%. Sequencing was performed on CD4+ or CD8+ T cells sorted from blood, taken in a trial of the OX40 agonist ivuxolimab. Every receptor here comes from an adult with an advanced solid tumor such as melanoma, head and neck, liver or kidney cancer.

The V and J genes are TRBV7-9 and TRBJ2-7, with D possibly TRBD1 on 5 matching bases. The CDR3 runs 14 residues. Trimming pared 1 base from V and 5 bases from J, leaving 12 bases between. From germline, CDR1 is SEHNR and CDR2 FQNEAQ (reference sequence). The CDR3 is CASSLVDKGDEQYF. The DNA for the CDR3 is TGTGCCAGCAGCTTAGTGGACAAAGGGGACGAGCAGTACTTC.

V usage is TRBV11-1 and J usage is TRBJ1-6, with D uncertain. Germline V lookup: CDR1 SGHAT, CDR2 FQDESV (reference sequence). V was cut by 5 bases and J by 5 bases, with 10 bases left in between. This CDR3 spans 14 amino acids. CDR3 amino acids: CASSHAGNNSPLHF. The CDR3 DNA sequence: TGTGCCAGCAGCCACGCGGGGAATAATTCACCCCTCCACTTT.

V is TRBV25-1 and J is TRBJ1-6; D not resolved. The V gene's germline CDR1 is MGHDK and CDR2 SYGVNS. V was cut by 0 bases and J by 8 bases, with 5 bases left in between. The CDR3 covers 13 residues. The CDR3 nucleotides read TGTGCCAGCAGTGAATATGTCGATTCACCCCTCCACTTT. Residues: CASSEYVDSPLHF.

The chain uses TRBV9 and TRBJ1-3, with D possibly matching TRBD1 (6 bases). Trimming took off 6 bases at V and 1 base at J, with 17 bases between the two ends. The V gene's germline CDR1 is SGDLS and CDR2 YYNGEE. This CDR3 contains 16 residues. CDR3: CASTSGGGHSGNTIYF. In nucleotides, the CDR3 is TGTGCCAGCACCAGCGGCGGGGGGCATTCTGGAAACACCATATATTTT.

The rearrangement links TRBV5-4 to TRBJ1-1, with 9 bases fitting TRBD1. V shed 4 bases, J shed 3 bases, and the junction held 7 bases outside the gene matches. The CDR3 has 15 residues. CDR1 SGHNT and CDR2 YYREEE come from the germline V gene (reference sequence). The CDR3 region is CASSDTGTGHTEAFF. The CDR3 DNA reads as TGTGCCAGCAGCGATACTGGGACAGGGCACACTGAAGCTTTCTTT.

This clone turned up a few times. One junction end does not reproduce the germline sequence, and a read error may be involved. The chain carries TRBV7-7 and TRBJ1-5; possibly TRBD1 for D (5 bases). This CDR3 has 13 amino acids. Germline V gene data show CDR1 as SSHAT and CDR2 as FNYEAQ (reference sequence). Here the CDR3 DNA reads TGTGCTAGCAGCCCAGGGAGGGGATCTCCCCAGCATTTT. This gives the protein CASSPGRGSPQHF.